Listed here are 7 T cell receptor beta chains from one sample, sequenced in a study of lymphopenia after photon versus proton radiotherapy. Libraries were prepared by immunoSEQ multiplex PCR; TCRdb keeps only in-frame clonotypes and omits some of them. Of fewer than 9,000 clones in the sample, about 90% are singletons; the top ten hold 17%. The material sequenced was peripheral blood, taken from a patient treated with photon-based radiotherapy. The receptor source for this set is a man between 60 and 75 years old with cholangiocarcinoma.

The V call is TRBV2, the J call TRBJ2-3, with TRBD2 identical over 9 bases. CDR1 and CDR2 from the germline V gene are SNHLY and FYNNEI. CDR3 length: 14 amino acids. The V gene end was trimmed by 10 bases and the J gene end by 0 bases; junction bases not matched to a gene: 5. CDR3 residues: CAKTSGMSTDTQYF. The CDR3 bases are TGTGCCAAGACTAGCGGCATGAGCACAGATACGCAGTATTTT.

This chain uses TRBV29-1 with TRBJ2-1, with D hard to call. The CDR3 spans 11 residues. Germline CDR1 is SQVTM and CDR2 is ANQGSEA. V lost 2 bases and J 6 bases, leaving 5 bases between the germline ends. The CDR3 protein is CSVERSNEQFF. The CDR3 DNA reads TGCAGCGTTGAACGATCCAATGAGCAGTTCTTC.

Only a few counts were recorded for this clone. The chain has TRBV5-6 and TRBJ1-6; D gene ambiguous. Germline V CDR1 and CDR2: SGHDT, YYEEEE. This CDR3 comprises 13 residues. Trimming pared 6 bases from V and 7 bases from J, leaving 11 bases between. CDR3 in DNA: TGTGCCAGCACACGGCAAACAAATTCACCCCTCCACTTT. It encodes CASTRQTNSPLHF.

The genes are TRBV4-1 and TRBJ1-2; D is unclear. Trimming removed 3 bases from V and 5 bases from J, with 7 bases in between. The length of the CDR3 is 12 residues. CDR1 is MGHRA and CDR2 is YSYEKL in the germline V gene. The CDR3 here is CASSHPYYGYTF. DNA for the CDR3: TGCGCCAGCAGCCATCCATATTATGGCTACACCTTC.

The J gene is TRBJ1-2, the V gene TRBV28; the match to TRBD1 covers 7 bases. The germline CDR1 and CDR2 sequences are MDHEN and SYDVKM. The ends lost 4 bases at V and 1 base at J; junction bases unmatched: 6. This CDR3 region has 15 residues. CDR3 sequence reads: CASSSRDSFNYGYTF. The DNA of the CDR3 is TGTGCCAGCAGTTCCCGGGACAGCTTTAACTATGGCTACACCTTC.

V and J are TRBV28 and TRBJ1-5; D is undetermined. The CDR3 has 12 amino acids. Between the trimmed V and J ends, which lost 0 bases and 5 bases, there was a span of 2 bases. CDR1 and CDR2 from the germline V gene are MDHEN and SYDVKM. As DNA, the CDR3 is TGTGCCAGCAGTTTATGGGATCAGCCCCAGCATTTT. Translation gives CASSLWDQPQHF. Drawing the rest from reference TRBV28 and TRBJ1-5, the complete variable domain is DVKVTQSSRYLVKRTGEKVFLECVQDMDHENMFWYRQDPGLGLRLIYFSYDVKMKEKGDIPEGYSVSREKKERFSLILESASTNQTSMYLCASSLWDQPQHFGDGTRLSIL.

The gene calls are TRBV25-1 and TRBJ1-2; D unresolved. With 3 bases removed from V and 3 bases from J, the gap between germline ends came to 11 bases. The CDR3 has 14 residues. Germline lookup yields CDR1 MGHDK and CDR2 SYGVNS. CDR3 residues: CASSEAGRHYGYTF. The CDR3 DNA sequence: TGTGCCAGCAGTGAGGCAGGTAGACACTATGGCTACACCTTC.